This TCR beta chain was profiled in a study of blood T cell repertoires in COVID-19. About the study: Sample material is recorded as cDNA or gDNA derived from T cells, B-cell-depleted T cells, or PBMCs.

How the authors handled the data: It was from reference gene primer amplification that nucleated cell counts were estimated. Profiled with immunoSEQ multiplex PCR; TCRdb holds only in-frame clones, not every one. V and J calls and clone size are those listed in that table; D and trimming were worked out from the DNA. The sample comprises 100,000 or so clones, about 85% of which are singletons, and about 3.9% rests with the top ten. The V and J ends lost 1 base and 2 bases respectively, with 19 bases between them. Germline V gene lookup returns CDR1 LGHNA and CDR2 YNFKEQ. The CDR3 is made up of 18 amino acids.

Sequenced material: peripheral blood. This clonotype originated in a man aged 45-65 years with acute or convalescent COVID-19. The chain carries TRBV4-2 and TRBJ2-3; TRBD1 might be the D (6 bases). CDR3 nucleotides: TGTGCCAGCAGCCAAGCCCCTTTGGGGCCAGGGGCCACAGATACGCAGTATTTT. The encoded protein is CASSQAPLGPGATDTQYF.